This T cell receptor (beta chain) was observed in a study of T-cell reconstitution after alpha-beta-depleted transplantation in children. A library of TCRbeta sequences, prepared with unique molecular identifiers, was generated. Using its own MiXCR run on the PCR reads, TCRdb lists one record per CDR3 protein. In the table there are roughly 500,000 distinct CDR3 sequences, about 17% of which are singletons. Here the sequenced sample was PBMCs from the stem cell graft donor, taken from the stem cell graft. This TCR came from a human donor who donated a stem cell graft to a child with acute lymphoblastic leukemia.

The CDR3 bases are TGTGCCAGCAGTTACTCAACAGGGGGGCTAGTGAACACTGAAGCTTTCTTT. It encodes CASSYSTGGLVNTEAFF. This sequence joins TRBV6-2 or TRBV6-3 and TRBJ1-1; 8 nucleotides match TRBD1. CDR3 size: 17 residues. Trimming removed 0 bases from V and 0 bases from J; junction bases left unmatched: 6. Per germline, CDR1 MNHEY and CDR2 SVGEGT.